This TCR beta chain derives from a study of CD8 T cells in Susac syndrome. The RNA input was roughly 0.45 to 1 ug, and it was reverse transcribed with random hexamers. The CDR3 of TCR beta was amplified by immunoSEQ multiplex PCR across 54 Vbeta and 13 Jbeta. MiXCR was run by TCRdb on the immunoSEQ multiplex PCR reads, yielding one entry per CDR3 protein. The repertoire holds approximately 170,000 distinct CDR3 sequences, about 91% seen once, with around 0.075% in the top ten. Broader study findings: Individuals included in the TCR sequencing and HLA analysis were acknowledged by the study to be relatively few in number.

This CDR3 comprises 12 residues. V was trimmed by 2 bases and J by 8 bases, leaving 9 bases between them. Worth noting for this clonotype: Antigen unknown.

Healthy donors served as age- and sex-matched controls. Bulk CD8+ and CD4+ cells came from magnetic negative isolation; CD8+ TEMRA by FACS. The chain carries TRBV12-3 or TRBV12-4 and TRBJ2-5; D not resolved. The sample was CD4+ T cells from PBMCs. This receptor was identified in a human donor in good health. The CDR3 is CASSLSLVTQYF. The CDR3, as DNA: TGTGCCAGCAGTTTATCCCTAGTTACCCAGTACTTC.